A single sample is the source of the 25 T cell receptor beta chains below, sequenced in a study of CD8+CD57+ T cells in acquired aplastic anemia. The use of genomic DNA as template underpinned the TCR beta VDJ and CDR3 profiling. From the reads, TCRdb called clonotypes with MiXCR, one entry per CDR3 protein. This sample has around 500,000 distinct CDR3 sequences; more than 25% occur once, and the top ten carry 0.82%. Sequenced patients had shown CD8+CD57+ cell expansion by flow cytometry. Sequenced material: sorted CD4+, CD8+, or CD8+CD57+ T cells (not recorded which) from PBMCs. All receptors derive from a human donor with aplastic anemia.

There are many counts of this clonotype. The chain joins TRBV7-3 to TRBJ1-6, with D possibly TRBD1 on 6 matching bases. The germline CDR1 and CDR2 sequences are SGHTA and FQGTGA. V was cut by 2 bases and J by 8 bases, with 13 bases left in between. The CDR3 spans 15 residues. CDR3 sequence: CASSLSGAHYSPLHF. The CDR3 DNA reads TGTGCCAGCAGCTTATCAGGGGCGCATTATTCACCCCTCCACTTT.

The sample holds a few counts of this clonotype. The chain combines TRBV27 with TRBJ2-1, with 7 positions matching TRBD2. The V segment lost 6 bases and the J segment 3 bases; nucleotides outside the gene matches: 8. This CDR3 has 15 residues. Germline-derived CDR1 and CDR2 are MNHEY and SMNVEV (reference sequence). This chain's CDR3 is CASSRPSGDYNEQFF. As DNA, the CDR3 is TGTGCCAGCAGCAGGCCAAGCGGGGACTACAATGAGCAGTTCTTC.

The chain is built from TRBV20-1 and TRBJ1-6; TRBD1 matches at 8 bases. Germline loops: CDR1 DFQATT, CDR2 SNEGSKA (reference sequence). V trimming: 2 bases; J trimming: 5 bases; junction bases outside the gene matches: 11. The CDR3 spans 17 residues. CDR3 sequence (DNA): TGCAGTGCTAGACGACAGGGGCCAACCTTCAATAATTCACCCCTCCACTTT. The encoded protein is CSARRQGPTFNNSPLHF.

As concerns this clonotype: A much larger clone sits a single nucleotide away, making a read error possible. The chain uses TRBV14 and TRBJ1-2; D might be TRBD1 (6 bases). This CDR3 has 13 residues. Germline V gives CDR1 SGHDN, CDR2 FVKESK. DNA for the CDR3: TGTGTCAGCAGCCTGTTCCAGGGGAATGGCTACACCTTC. Translated: CVSSLFQGNGYTF.

This clonotype has a count of ten or more. The chain couples TRBV9 to TRBJ1-4; 8 bases are shared with TRBD1. V gave up 0 bases and J gave up 7 bases; unmatched junction bases: 2. This CDR3 spans 14 amino acids. The germline CDR1 and CDR2 sequences are SGDLS and YYNGEE. In DNA, the CDR3 is TGTGCCAGCAGCGTAGGTGACAGGGGTGAAAAACTGTTTTTT. Translating it yields CASSVGDRGEKLFF.

In its sample, this clonotype was seen a few times. CDR3 sequence: CSASMGAPGKLFF. CDR3 nucleotides: TGCAGTGCTAGTATGGGGGCGCCGGGAAAACTGTTTTTT. The V and J genes are TRBV20-1 and TRBJ1-4, with a possible D match to TRBD1 (6 bases). Germline V gives CDR1 DFQATT, CDR2 SNEGSKA (reference sequence). The CDR3 consists of 13 residues. The V gene lost 3 bases and the J gene lost 10 bases, with 15 bases spanning the gap.

This clonotype was counted many times. V gene TRBV25-1 combines with J gene TRBJ2-3, with unresolved D. Germline CDR1 reads MGHDK; CDR2 reads SYGVNS. V was shortened by 2 bases and J by 2 bases, with 8 bases between the two germline ends. CDR3 length: 14 residues. The CDR3 sequence: CASSEELNTDTQYF. DNA of the CDR3: TGTGCCAGCAGTGAAGAGTTGAACACAGATACGCAGTATTTT.

The CDR3 DNA follows: TGTGCCAGCAGCCTGACAGGGATACATGGCTACACCTTC. Translating gives CASSLTGIHGYTF. V usage is TRBV6-1 and J usage is TRBJ1-2; 7 nucleotides line up with TRBD1. The CDR3 extends over 13 amino acids. With V trimmed by 6 bases and J by 6 bases, 7 bases remained unmatched. Germline V lookup: CDR1 MNHNS, CDR2 SASEGT.

This clonotype has more than one count but fewer than ten. The V call is TRBV7-9, the J call TRBJ2-2; D perhaps matches TRBD2 (6 bases). Germline CDR1 is SEHNR and CDR2 is FQNEAQ (reference sequence). Trimming removed 8 bases from V and 4 bases from J, with 20 bases in between. This CDR3 has 16 amino acids. The CDR3 reads CASSRRVGVSTGELFF. CDR3 DNA sequence: TGTGCCAGCTCAAGGAGGGTTGGGGTTTCCACCGGGGAGCTGTTTTTT.

This clonotype showed up many times. The chain uses TRBV20-1 and TRBJ1-2; 7 bases fit TRBD1. The length of the CDR3 is 12 residues. Trimming took 5 bases from V and 3 from J; bases not matched to a gene: 3. CDR1 is DFQATT, CDR2 SNEGSKA, per germline (reference sequence). CDR3 coding DNA: TGCAGTGCTTTCACAGGGGACTATGGCTACACCTTC. Its translation is CSAFTGDYGYTF.

The chain recombines TRBV6-2 or TRBV6-3 with TRBJ2-3; tentative D call: TRBD1 (6 bases). Between the trimmed V and J ends, which lost 0 bases and 6 bases, there was a span of 13 bases. The CDR3 has 15 residues. The germline V gene has CDR1 MNHEY and CDR2 SVGEGT. CDR3 in amino acids: CASSYSTGQSDTQYF. CDR3 coding DNA: TGTGCCAGCAGTTACTCAACAGGGCAATCTGATACGCAGTATTTT.

The chain recombines TRBV7-9 with TRBJ2-5; TRBD2 aligns across 8 bases. The length of the CDR3 is 15 residues. CDR1 is SEHNR and CDR2 is FQNEAQ in the germline V gene (reference sequence). With V trimmed by 3 bases and J by 0 bases, 3 bases remained unmatched. The CDR3 DNA follows: TGTGCCAGCAGCTTCCCAGCGGGGGACCAAGAGACCCAGTACTTC. Translation: CASSFPAGDQETQYF.

This chain joins TRBV5-6 and TRBJ1-1; D is undetermined. Germline-derived CDR1 and CDR2 are SGHDT and YYEEEE. The germline V and J ends were trimmed by 0 bases and 14 bases, with 11 bases remaining between them. The CDR3 is made up of 11 amino acids. CDR3 sequence reads: CASSLGAGEFF. The CDR3, as DNA: TGTGCCAGCAGCTTGGGGGCCGGGGAGTTCTTT.

This chain links TRBV19 with TRBJ2-3, with D possibly being TRBD1 or TRBD2 (6 bases each). Trimming removed 1 base at V and 2 bases at J, with 7 bases between. Germline V gives CDR1 LNHDA, CDR2 SQIVND (reference sequence). There are 14 residues in the CDR3. The CDR3 protein is CASSIAGATDTQYF. In DNA, the CDR3 is TGTGCCAGTAGTATAGCGGGGGCCACAGATACGCAGTATTTT.

The chain uses TRBV25-1 and TRBJ1-5, with a possible D match to TRBD1 (6 bases). Between the trimmed V and J ends, which lost 5 bases and 4 bases, there was a span of 18 bases. The CDR3 loop spans 16 amino acids. The V gene's germline CDR1 is MGHDK and CDR2 SYGVNS. The CDR3 bases are TGTGCCAGCAGTTCCCCGCCCGGGGGCTCAAATCAGCCCCAGCATTTT. It yields the protein CASSSPPGGSNQPQHF.

V and J are TRBV9 and TRBJ1-1; D ambiguous. The germline V and J ends were trimmed by 8 bases and 4 bases, with 9 bases remaining between them. The CDR3 covers 11 residues. Per the germline V gene, CDR1 is SGDLS and CDR2 is YYNGEE. CDR3 DNA: TGTGCCAGGGGCGGGAGCACTGAAGCTTTCTTT. It is translated as CARGGSTEAFF.

V usage is TRBV10-1 and J usage is TRBJ2-7; 9 bases fit TRBD1. CDR1 is WNHNN, CDR2 SYGVQD, per germline (reference sequence). Trimming cost V 4 bases and J 5 bases; bases outside gene matches: 9. The length of the CDR3 is 15 residues. In DNA form, the CDR3 reads TGCGCCAGCAGTGCCTTAGGACAGGGGAGAGACGAGCAGTACTTC. Protein product: CASSALGQGRDEQYF.

This clonotype was seen a few times. The gene calls are TRBV7-6 and TRBJ1-3, with D perhaps matching TRBD1 (6 bases). Germline lookup yields CDR1 SGHVS and CDR2 FNYEAQ. Trimming took 1 base from V and 4 from J, leaving 14 bases between them. CDR3 size: 16 residues. The CDR3, as DNA: TGTGCCAGCAGCTTAGGGGGGGGCCCCTTGGGAAACACCATATATTTT. Protein product: CASSLGGGPLGNTIYF.

This chain joins TRBV25-1 and TRBJ2-7; possibly TRBD2 for D (6 bases). This CDR3 has 16 amino acids. Germline loops: CDR1 MGHDK, CDR2 SYGVNS. V was shortened by 4 bases and J by 3 bases, with 19 bases between the two germline ends. The CDR3 reads CASSASLGTGIYEQYF. Here the CDR3 DNA reads TGTGCCAGCAGTGCTAGTCTTGGGACTGGGATCTACGAGCAGTACTTC.

The chain recombines TRBV2 with TRBJ2-3; D uncertain. Germline V gene lookup returns CDR1 SNHLY and CDR2 FYNNEI. V was trimmed by 8 bases and J by 1 base, leaving 13 bases between them. The CDR3 consists of 14 residues. The CDR3 DNA reads TGTGCCAGCCTCGGCACTCATGGCACAGATACGCAGTATTTT. Protein sequence: CASLGTHGTDTQYF. The full variable domain, rest sourced from reference TRBV2 and TRBJ2-3, is EPEVTQTPSHQVTQMGQEVILRCVPISNHLYFYWYRQILGQKVEFLVSFYNNEISEKSEIFDDQFSVERPDGSNFTLKIRSTKLEDSAMYFCASLGTHGTDTQYFGPGTRLTVL.

There are many counts of this clonotype. The chain is built from TRBV5-1 and TRBJ2-7; possibly TRBD1 or TRBD2 for D (6 bases each). The CDR3 runs to 15 residues. V lost 3 bases and J 7 bases, leaving 20 bases between the germline ends. Germline V gene sequence: CDR1 SGHRS, CDR2 YFSETQ. CDR3 sequence (DNA): TGCGCCAGCAGCTCCCTAGTCGGGGGCGAGGAGGAGCAGTACTTC. Amino acids: CASSSLVGGEEEQYF.

The V gene is TRBV12-3 or TRBV12-4, the J gene TRBJ1-1; perhaps TRBD1 as D (6 bases). The CDR3 extends over 13 amino acids. V was shortened by 4 bases and J by 7 bases, with 13 bases between the two germline ends. CDR3 in amino acids: CASSSGQRIEAFF. CDR3 coding DNA: TGTGCCAGCAGTTCTGGACAGAGGATTGAAGCTTTCTTT.

CDR3 bases: TGCGCCAGCAGCTCCCGGACAGGGGGTGCGGGGGATGGCTACACCTTC. Protein: CASSSRTGGAGDGYTF. The chain employs TRBV5-1 and TRBJ1-2; 10 nucleotides match TRBD1. This CDR3 has 16 amino acids. V gave up 3 bases and J gave up 6 bases; unmatched junction bases: 11. The germline CDR1 and CDR2 sequences are SGHRS and YFSETQ.

The rearrangement joins TRBV5-1 to TRBJ2-7; TRBD1 agrees at 8 bases. There are 16 residues in the CDR3. V trimming: 2 bases; J trimming: 7 bases; junction bases outside the gene matches: 14. Germline V gene lookup returns CDR1 SGHRS and CDR2 YFSETQ. Here the CDR3 DNA reads TGCGCCAGCAGCTTTACTCCGGACAGGGCTCTGGGGGAGCAGTACTTC. Translation: CASSFTPDRALGEQYF.

Concerning this clonotype: A read error may be the cause here, since a much bigger clone is one base away. Because the CDR3 is missing its conserved closing phenylalanine or tryptophan, this is likely a read error. J is TRBJ1-2 and V is TRBV20-1; TRBD1 agrees at 7 bases. CDR3 length: 11 residues. Germline lookup yields CDR1 DFQATT and CDR2 SNEGSKA (reference sequence). Trimming cost V 7 bases and J 5 bases; bases outside gene matches: 4. The CDR3 protein is CSVKGAYGYTL. CDR3 bases: TGCAGTGTTAAGGGGGCATATGGCTACACCCTC.